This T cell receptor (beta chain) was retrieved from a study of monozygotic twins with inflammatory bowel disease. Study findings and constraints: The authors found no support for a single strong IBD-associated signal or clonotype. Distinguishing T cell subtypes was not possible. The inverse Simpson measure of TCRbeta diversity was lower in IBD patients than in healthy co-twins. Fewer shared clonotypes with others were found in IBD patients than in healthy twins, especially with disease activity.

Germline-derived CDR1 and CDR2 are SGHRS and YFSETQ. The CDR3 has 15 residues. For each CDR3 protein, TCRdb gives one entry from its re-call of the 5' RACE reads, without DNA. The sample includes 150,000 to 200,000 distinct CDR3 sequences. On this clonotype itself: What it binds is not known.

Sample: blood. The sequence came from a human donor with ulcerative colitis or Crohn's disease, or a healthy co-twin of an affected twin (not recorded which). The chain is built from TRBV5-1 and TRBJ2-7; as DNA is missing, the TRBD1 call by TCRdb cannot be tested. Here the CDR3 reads CASSFRTGGIYEQYF.